The source of this T cell receptor beta chain is a study of response to subunit inactivated influenza vaccine. Whole-study results and caveats: Seasonal influenza vaccination, on each occasion, was suggested by the authors to recruit few new T cells.

This clonotype turned up a few times. Its specificity is not known. MiXCR, applied by TCRdb to the RT-PCR reads, yields one record per CDR3 protein. The sample records 590,000 or so distinct CDR3 sequences, roughly 15% being singletons. This CDR3 is built from 15 residues. Germline loops: CDR1 SGHRS, CDR2 YFSETQ. Trimming removed 4 bases from V and 4 bases from J; junction bases left unmatched: 8. The source material was PBMCs from blood, sampled less than 15 days before vaccination. The gene calls are TRBV5-1 and TRBJ2-5; TRBD1 matches at 9 bases. This receptor was obtained from a man in his fifties or sixties who received an inactivated influenza vaccine. CDR3: CASSTVGQGLETQYF. The CDR3 nucleotides read TGCGCCAGCAGCACCGTGGGACAGGGATTAGAGACCCAGTACTTC.